Listed below are T cell receptor beta chains from one sample, sequenced in a study of Tregs in tolerant kidney transplant recipients. Sequencing was performed with immunoSEQ multiplex PCR; in TCRdb, only in-frame clones are kept and a portion is missing. The repertoire includes roughly 99,000 clones, approximately 93% of them detected once, and 0.46% sits in the top ten. The starting material was CD4+ T cells from blood, obtained before the transplant. Receptor source: a human donor who received a combined kidney and bone marrow transplant. Each CDR3 is given with its conserved first and last residue. D genes are given only for firm matches. Clone size is not always given. Where it is, it says once, few, many or a class for expanded clones.

TRBJ2-1,TRBD1,.,TRBV5-1,TGCGCCAGCAGCTTGGAATGGACAGGGGAGCAGTTCTTC,CASSLEWTGEQFF
TRBJ2-7,.,.,TRBV11-3,TGTGCCAGCAGCTTGCAGGACTCCTACGAGCAGTACTTC,CASSLQDSYEQYF
TRBJ2-3,.,once,TRBV2,TGTGCCAGCAGTGAAGAATGGGCAGGGGTAAATACGCAGTATTTT,CASSEEWAGVNTQYF
TRBJ1-5,.,.,TRBV19,TGTGCCAGTACCCTAGTTTGGAATCAGCCCCAGCATTTT,CASTLVWNQPQHF
TRBJ1-1,TRBD1,once,TRBV5-1,TGCGCCAGCAGCTTCACGACAGGGGGCAACACTGAAGCTTTCTTT,CASSFTTGGNTEAFF
TRBJ1-3,TRBD1,.,TRBV5-1,TGCGCCAGCAGCTCCGGGGACAGAAGAAACACCATATATTTT,CASSSGDRRNTIYF
TRBJ2-7,TRBD2,.,TRBV18,TGTGCCAGCTCACTCGCGGGAGGGCCCAGAGACGAGCAGTACTTC,CASSLAGGPRDEQYF
TRBJ2-3,.,.,TRBV5-4,TGTGCCAGCAGCTTACCAGGGGAACGAAGCACAGATACGCAGTATTTT,CASSLPGERSTDTQYF
TRBJ1-1,.,.,TRBV28,TGTGCCAGCAGCCAATGGGCCCCGAGGGTTTTGGACACTGAAGCTTTCTTT,CASSQWAPRVLDTEAFF
TRBJ1-1,TRBD1,.,TRBV18,TGTGCCAGCTCACCACGATTACAGGGGGACACTGAAGCTTTCTTT,CASSPRLQGDTEAFF
TRBJ2-5,TRBD2,once,TRBV6-6,TGTGCCAGCACCCCGGGGAGGGGCTTTTTGAAGACCCAGTACTTC,CASTPGRGFLKTQYF
TRBJ2-2,TRBD2,.,TRBV5-4,TGTGCCGCAACCCCGGGGGGGGAGAACACCGGGGAGCTGTTTTTT,CAATPGGENTGELFF
TRBJ1-5,TRBD1,.,TRBV29-1,TGCAGCGTTCGACAGGGCAGCAGTCAGCCCCAGCATTTT,CSVRQGSSQPQHF
TRBJ2-2,.,.,TRBV5-1,TGCGCCAGCAGCTTGGGAGCCTCGAACACCGGGGAGCTGTTTTTT,CASSLGASNTGELFF
TRBJ2-3,.,.,TRBV30,TGTGCCTGGAGGATGACGCTGGGCCCGGGCACAGATACGCAGTATTTT,CAWRMTLGPGTDTQYF
TRBJ1-2,.,.,TRBV6-5,TGTGCCAGCAGATATCGGGCCCGGGGTGGCTACACCTTC,CASRYRARGGYTF
TRBJ2-7,.,.,TRBV5-1,TGCGCCAGCAGCTTGGATGGGGCCGTGAACCCCGAGCAGTACTTC,CASSLDGAVNPEQYF
TRBJ2-2,.,.,TRBV7-3,TGTGCCAGCAGCCCCACCACAGGGTATGGCACCGGGGAGCTGTTTTTT,CASSPTTGYGTGELFF
TRBJ2-3,TRBD2,.,TRBV7-2,TGTGCCAGCAGCTTTAGCGGGGGGTTAGATACGCAGTATTTT,CASSFSGGLDTQYF
TRBJ1-1,.,.,TRBV29-1,TGCAGCGTTGTGGTCGGAGGGTGGGGGACTGAAGCTTTCTTT,CSVVVGGWGTEAFF
TRBJ1-1,TRBD1,.,TRBV19,TGTGCCAGTAGAAATAGGGACAGGGACACTGAAGCTTTCTTT,CASRNRDRDTEAFF
TRBJ2-4,TRBD1,.,TRBV19,TGTGCCAGTAGCCCCCGGACAGGGAAAAACATTCAGTACTTC,CASSPRTGKNIQYF
TRBJ2-2,.,.,TRBV7-2,TGTGCCAGCAGGCACACTAGCTCGTCGAACACCGGGGAGCTGTTTTTT,CASRHTSSSNTGELFF
TRBJ1-1,.,once,TRBV6-5,TGTGCCAGCAGTTATCGGGGGATAGCTGAAGCTTTCTTT,CASSYRGIAEAFF